This T cell receptor (beta chain) was documented in a study of blood T cell repertoires in COVID-19. As for the study in general: Material from acute and convalescent COVID-19 was sourced from the United States, Italy and Spain. PBMCs, B-cell-depleted T cells, or T cells provided the cDNA or gDNA that made up the material.

The V and J ends lost 0 bases and 2 bases respectively, with 18 bases between them. Germline lookup yields CDR1 SGHAT and CDR2 FQNNGV. The CDR3 sequence is 18 residues long. The assay was immunoSEQ multiplex PCR, and TCRdb's table has in-frame clones only and misses some. The data contain some 200,000 clones, just over 85% of them singletons. Sequenced material: peripheral blood. The receptor's source is a man in his forties or fifties with acute or convalescent COVID-19. This chain links TRBV11-2 with TRBJ2-3, with D perhaps TRBD2 (7 bases). CDR3 coding DNA: TGTGCCAGCAGCTTAGAAGGGCAGGGGACTACACTCACAGATACGCAGTATTTT. Its translation: CASSLEGQGTTLTDTQYF.